These 15 T cell receptor beta chains came from one sample sequenced in a study of blood T cell repertoires in COVID-19. Profiling relied on immunoSEQ multiplex PCR, and the TCRdb table lists in-frame clones only, not all of them. The sample includes fewer than 350,000 clones, 86% of them seen just once. The sample taken for sequencing was peripheral blood. Every receptor here comes from a woman in her 70s with COVID-19, enrolled during active disease.

The chain uses TRBV7-2 and TRBJ2-3; D is uncertain. The germline gives CDR1 SGHTA, CDR2 FQGNSA. CDR3 length equals 11 residues. V was clipped by 4 bases and J by 7 bases, with 6 bases between them. CDR3 DNA: TGTGCCAGCAGCTACTCAAATACGCAGTATTTT. Its protein is CASSYSNTQYF.

This CDR3 reads CASSSAGAGLAKETQYF. The CDR3 DNA reads as TGTGCCAGCAGCTCGGCGGGCGCGGGACTTGCAAAAGAGACCCAGTACTTC. The chain couples TRBV7-2 to TRBJ2-5; D may be TRBD2 (6 bases). V was trimmed by 4 bases and J by 3 bases, leaving 21 bases between them. CDR3 length: 17 amino acids. The germline gives CDR1 SGHTA, CDR2 FQGNSA.

The J gene is TRBJ2-5, the V gene TRBV5-1; 9 bases line up with TRBD2. Germline V gives CDR1 SGHRS, CDR2 YFSETQ. The trim removed 7 bases at V and 3 bases at J, leaving 10 bases unmatched. The length of the CDR3 is 15 residues. The CDR3 DNA is TGCGCCAGCGCAGCGGGGGGATTAATAGAAGAGACCCAGTACTTC. Translated, it gives CASAAGGLIEETQYF.

The chain has TRBV19 and TRBJ2-5; D is perhaps TRBD1 (6 bases). The CDR3 spans 14 residues. V lost 2 bases, J lost 5 bases, and 12 bases lay in between. Germline CDR1 LNHDA, CDR2 SQIVND (reference sequence). The chain's CDR3 is CASSIMNREETQYF. DNA of the CDR3: TGTGCCAGTAGTATAATGAACAGGGAGGAGACCCAGTACTTC.

This sequence joins TRBV4-3 and TRBJ2-7; 9 bases are shared with TRBD1. V shed 0 bases, J shed 5 bases, and the junction held 5 bases outside the gene matches. The germline V gene encodes CDR1 LGHNA and CDR2 YSLEER. The CDR3 spans 15 residues. CDR3 amino acids: CASSQDGTGTNEQYF. CDR3 DNA sequence: TGCGCCAGCAGCCAAGACGGGACAGGGACTAACGAGCAGTACTTC.

This chain connects TRBV21-1 to TRBJ2-3; the table assigns TRBD1, which was not confirmed against the DNA. TRBV21-1 is a pseudogene segment. The CDR3 has 16 amino acids. In DNA, the CDR3 is TGTGCCAGCAGCAGAGAGGTGACAGGGGGCACAGATACGCAGTATTTT. It is translated as CASSREVTGGTDTQYF.

The chain employs TRBV5-8 and TRBJ1-5, with 9 bases fitting TRBD1. Germline lookup yields CDR1 SGHTS and CDR2 YDEGEE. The CDR3 is made up of 15 amino acids. The trim removed 4 bases at V and 3 bases at J, leaving 5 bases unmatched. CDR3 region: CASSPRTGDNQPQHF. Written as DNA, the CDR3 is TGTGCCAGCAGCCCACGGACAGGGGACAATCAGCCCCAGCATTTT. The entire variable domain, with the rest obtained from reference TRBV5-8 and TRBJ1-5, is as follows: EAGVTQSPTHLIKTRGQQATLRCSPISGHTSVYWYQQALGLGLQFLLWYDEGEERNRGNFPPRFSGRQFPNYSSELNVNALELEDSALYLCASSPRTGDNQPQHFGDGTRLSIL.

This clone was seen once. This chain joins TRBV6-5 and TRBJ2-1, with D unclear. Germline V gene data show CDR1 as MNHEY and CDR2 as SVGAGI. The V and J ends lost 5 bases and 0 bases respectively, with 11 bases between them. CDR3 length equals 15 residues. The CDR3 DNA reads TGTGCCAGCAGTCTAACGAGTTTCTCCTACAATGAGCAGTTCTTC. As protein: CASSLTSFSYNEQFF.

J is TRBJ2-2 and V is TRBV20-1; 7 nucleotides match TRBD1. Germline lookup yields CDR1 DFQATT and CDR2 SNEGSKA (reference sequence). This CDR3 has 16 amino acids. The junction had 13 bases not matched to a gene; V was cut back by 3 bases and J by 6 bases. As DNA, the CDR3 is TGCAGTGCTAGTGGGTCTGGGACAGTAGGATCCGGGGAGCTGTTTTTT. Its protein product is CSASGSGTVGSGELFF.

The chain uses TRBV2 and TRBJ2-1; a possible D gene is TRBD1 (6 bases). V lost 3 bases and J 0 bases, leaving 6 bases between the germline ends. The CDR3 totals 14 residues. Germline V gives CDR1 SNHLY, CDR2 FYNNEI. DNA for the CDR3: TGTGCCAGCAGTGAGACAGGCTCCTACAATGAGCAGTTCTTC. Its translation: CASSETGSYNEQFF.

V usage is TRBV12-3 or TRBV12-4 and J usage is TRBJ2-7, with D possibly matching TRBD1 (6 bases). V lost 7 bases and J lost 5, with 9 bases in between. CDR3 length equals 11 residues. For the CDR3, the DNA is TGTGCCAGCAAAGGGGGACACGAGCAGTACTTC. It translates to CASKGGHEQYF.

CDR3 in DNA: TGTGCCAGCAGTTCCCCAGACGGCGCGGCTAATGAAAAACTGTTTTTT. Translated: CASSSPDGAANEKLFF. The chain joins TRBV28 to TRBJ1-4; D remains ambiguous. The CDR3 spans 16 residues. From germline, CDR1 is MDHEN and CDR2 SYDVKM. The V gene lost 4 bases and the J gene lost 3 bases, with 15 bases spanning the gap.

The chain uses TRBV19 and TRBJ2-3; 10 nucleotides match TRBD2. Germline CDR1 and CDR2: LNHDA and SQIVND (reference sequence). V shed 6 bases and J 5 bases; nucleotides not matched to a gene: 2. This CDR3 has 13 amino acids. The CDR3 DNA is TGTGCCAGTAGCGAGCGGGGGGGAGATACGCAGTATTTT. Encoded protein: CASSERGGDTQYF.

J is TRBJ1-4 and V is TRBV19; D is ambiguous. This CDR3 region has 15 residues. Germline CDR1 is LNHDA and CDR2 is SQIVND (reference sequence). Trimming took 6 bases from V and 0 from J, leaving 11 bases between them. This CDR3 is CASSLWASTNEKLFF. The CDR3, as DNA: TGTGCCAGTAGCCTATGGGCGTCAACTAATGAAAAACTGTTTTTT.

This clone was picked up one time. CDR3 region: CASSMDLRGNSPLHF. The CDR3 DNA is TGTGCCAGTAGTATGGATCTCAGGGGAAATTCACCCCTCCACTTT. The V gene is TRBV19, the J gene TRBJ1-6; perhaps TRBD1 as D (6 bases). The CDR3 sequence is 15 residues long. Trimming shortened V by 3 bases and J by 7 bases, and 13 bases separated the two germline ends. Looked up from germline, CDR1 is LNHDA and CDR2 is SQIVND (reference sequence). The full variable domain, with the rest looked up from reference TRBV19 and TRBJ1-6, is DGGITQSPKYLFRKEGQNVTLSCEQNLNHDAMYWYRQDPGQGLRLIYYSQIVNDFQKGDIAEGYSVSREKKESFPLTVTSAQKNPTAFYLCASSMDLRGNSPLHFGNGTRLTVT.